These T cell receptor beta chains were read from a single sample in a study of cytomegalovirus exposure and HLA in healthy donors. Sequencing was performed with immunoSEQ multiplex PCR; in TCRdb, only in-frame clones are kept and a portion is missing. The table has 180,000 or so clones, more than 70% seen once; the top ten hold 1.4%. The sequencing input was PBMCs. Every receptor here comes from a girl aged 10 to 17 in good health and CMV-seropositive. Both conserved end residues are part of each CDR3. The D gene is left open where the match is weak. Size values are once, few and many counts, or a class for expanded clones, and some rows have none.

j_call | clone_size | d_call | v_call | cdr3_aa | cdr3_nt
TRBJ1-5 | once | . | TRBV5-6 | CASSHRSGEPQHF | TGTGCCAGCAGCCACCGGAGCGGAGAGCCCCAGCATTTT
TRBJ2-7 | . | . | TRBV6-1 | CASSDTRVSSYEQYF | TGTGCCAGCAGTGATACGCGGGTGAGCTCCTACGAGCAGTACTTC
TRBJ2-3 | . | TRBD1 | TRBV6-4 | CASGEDTGADTQYF | TGTGCCAGCGGTGAGGACACAGGGGCAGATACGCAGTATTTT
TRBJ2-7 | once | . | TRBV11-2 | CASSSYNIPYEQYF | TGTGCCAGCAGCTCGTATAACATACCCTACGAGCAGTACTTC
TRBJ1-1 | few | . | TRBV10-2 | CASKVGRDEAFF | TGCGCCAGCAAAGTTGGACGGGATGAAGCTTTCTTT
TRBJ2-7 | . | TRBD2 | TRBV10-1 | CASSEKTASGSRNEQYF | TGCGCCAGCAGTGAGAAGACGGCTAGCGGGAGTCGGAACGAGCAGTACTTC
TRBJ1-2 | few | TRBD1 | TRBV19 | CATWDRGRANYGYTF | TGTGCCACCTGGGACAGGGGAAGGGCTAACTATGGCTACACCTTC
TRBJ2-1 | . | . | TRBV7-3 | CASSSYRTEQFF | TGTGCCAGCAGCTCCTACCGTACTGAGCAGTTCTTC
TRBJ1-4 | . | TRBD1 | TRBV6-6 | CASSYGQGATNEKLFF | TGTGCCAGCAGTTACGGGCAGGGGGCAACTAATGAAAAACTGTTTTTT
TRBJ2-3 | . | TRBD2 | TRBV2 | CASSPDRRLAGGPGLDTQYF | TGTGCCAGCAGTCCAGACAGGAGGCTAGCGGGAGGGCCTGGGTTAGATACGCAGTATTTT
TRBJ1-2 | . | TRBD1 | TRBV18 | CASSYTGGGDGYTF | TGTGCCAGCTCTTACACAGGGGGCGGAGATGGCTACACCTTC
TRBJ2-1 | . | TRBD2 | TRBV6-5 | CASRGGLAGWEQFF | TGTGCCAGCAGAGGTGGGCTAGCGGGATGGGAGCAGTTCTTC
TRBJ1-1 | . | . | TRBV25-1 | CASTRLMNTEAFF | TGTGCCAGCACGAGACTCATGAACACTGAAGCTTTCTTT
TRBJ1-5 | few | . | TRBV19 | CASSIGGGSYSNQPQHF | TGTGCCAGTAGTATTGGGGGAGGGTCTTATAGCAATCAGCCCCAGCATTTT
TRBJ1-1 | . | . | TRBV7-9 | CASSPTYSHTEAFF | TGTGCCAGCAGCCCGACATATTCTCACACTGAAGCTTTCTTT
TRBJ2-3 | once | TRBD2 | TRBV6-4 | CASSAGDADTQYF | TGTGCCAGCAGCGCGGGAGACGCAGATACGCAGTATTTT
TRBJ2-7 | . | TRBD1 | TRBV5-1 | CASRQQGAAYEQYF | TGCGCCAGCAGGCAACAGGGGGCGGCCTACGAGCAGTACTTC
TRBJ2-1 | . | . | TRBV29-1 | CSVEVPGYRDNNEQFF | TGCAGCGTTGAAGTGCCCGGGTACAGGGATAACAATGAGCAGTTCTTC
TRBJ2-1 | once | TRBD2 | TRBV4-1 | CASSLRLAGASNEQFF | TGCGCCAGCAGCCTAAGACTAGCGGGAGCATCTAATGAGCAGTTCTTC
TRBJ2-7 | . | TRBD2 | TRBV7-6 | CASSSGLAGVPYEQYF | TGTGCCAGCAGCTCGGGACTAGCGGGAGTCCCCTACGAGCAGTACTTC
TRBJ2-2 | . | . | TRBV29-1 | CSVEAHSGIPTGELFF | TGCAGCGTTGAAGCTCATTCGGGGATCCCCACCGGGGAGCTGTTTTTT
TRBJ2-7 | . | TRBD1 | TRBV7-9 | CASSSQGIPYEQYF | TGTGCCAGCAGCTCACAGGGGATTCCCTACGAGCAGTACTTC
TRBJ2-7 | . | TRBD1 | TRBV5-1 | CASRQGIDEQYF | TGCGCCAGCCGACAGGGAATTGACGAGCAGTACTTC
TRBJ2-5 | . | TRBD2 | TRBV7-7 | CASSGSGGGETQYF | TGTGCTAGCAGCGGTTCTGGCGGGGGGGAGACCCAGTACTTC
TRBJ2-3 | . | TRBD1 | TRBV5-1 | CASSLAVQGPPDTQYF | TGCGCCAGCAGCTTGGCCGTACAGGGGCCCCCAGATACGCAGTATTTT
TRBJ2-7 | few | . | TRBV27 | CASSLLYEQYF | TGTGCCAGCAGTTTACTGTACGAGCAGTACTTC
TRBJ2-7 | . | . | TRBV13 | CASSPGDTYEQYF | TGTGCCAGCAGCCCGGGAGATACCTACGAGCAGTACTTC
TRBJ2-3 | . | TRBD2 | TRBV25-1 | CASSRLAADTQYF | TGTGCCAGCAGTCGGCTAGCGGCAGATACGCAGTATTTT
TRBJ2-1 | . | . | TRBV11-2 | CASSPGTFSSYNEQFF | TGTGCCAGCAGCCCAGGGACTTTCAGCTCCTACAATGAGCAGTTCTTC
TRBJ2-7 | few | TRBD2 | TRBV6-6 | CASSYSRGTSDYEQYF | TGTGCCAGCAGTTACTCCCGGGGGACTAGCGACTACGAGCAGTACTTC
TRBJ1-4 | . | TRBD1 | TRBV30 | CAHTGTDNEKLFF | TGTGCCCACACCGGGACAGATAATGAAAAACTGTTTTTT
TRBJ2-1 | . | TRBD2 | TRBV27 | CASSPRTSGIYNEQFF | TGTGCCAGCAGTCCGCGGACTAGCGGGATCTACAATGAGCAGTTCTTC
TRBJ2-2 | . | . | TRBV7-9 | CASSGERLRAGELFF | TGTGCCAGCAGCGGAGAGCGGCTGAGGGCCGGGGAGCTGTTTTTT
TRBJ2-3 | . | TRBD2 | TRBV7-6 | CASSSWTSGSTDTQYF | TGTGCCAGCAGCTCCTGGACTAGCGGGAGTACAGATACGCAGTATTTT
TRBJ2-1 | . | . | TRBV6-1 | CASWQGNGYNEQFF | TGTGCCAGCTGGCAGGGGAACGGGTACAATGAGCAGTTCTTC
TRBJ2-5 | . | . | TRBV7-6 | CASSLAGVRETQYF | TGTGCCAGCAGCTTAGCGGGAGTTAGAGAGACCCAGTACTTC
TRBJ1-1 | . | . | TRBV29-1 | CSVAGLMNTEAFF | TGCAGCGTCGCGGGACTGATGAACACTGAAGCTTTCTTT
TRBJ2-3 | few | . | TRBV19 | CASSIGYWEGTDTQYF | TGTGCCAGTAGTATAGGCTACTGGGAGGGCACAGATACGCAGTATTTT
TRBJ2-2 | few | TRBD1 | TRBV10-2 | CASSEDRANTGELFF | TGCGCCAGCAGTGAGGACAGGGCGAACACCGGGGAGCTGTTTTTT
TRBJ2-5 | . | TRBD2 | TRBV19 | CASSPGGLAGKETQYF | TGTGCCAGTAGTCCCGGGGGCCTAGCGGGTAAAGAGACCCAGTACTTC
TRBJ2-7 | . | TRBD1 | TRBV2 | CASSSGQGARRF | TGTGCCAGCAGTTCCGGACAGGGGGCTCGGCGCTTC
TRBJ1-5 | once | . | TRBV27 | CASSLSGGRGPQHF | TGTGCCAGCAGTTTAAGCGGGGGGCGCGGGCCCCAGCATTTT